This entry lists 27 T cell receptor beta chains sequenced from one sample in a study of CD8+ T cells in alopecia areata. Treatment reported: oral pan-JAK inhibitor, 5-10 mg twice daily. Investigators isolated RNA and reverse transcribed it into cDNA to act as the sequencing template. Assay: immunoSEQ multiplex PCR; the TCRdb copy retains only in-frame clones and omits some. The top ten hold around a quarter of the sample, which has more than 130,000 clones, around 82% seen once. This material consisted of CD8+ T cells sorted from blood, taken at week 4, from a patient treated with tofacitinib. The receptors stem from a human donor with alopecia areata.

This clone was recorded once. The V and J genes are TRBV4-3 and TRBJ2-7, with TRBD1 matching 9 bases. V was pared by 1 base and J by 8 bases, with 9 bases of the junction left unmatched. The CDR3 extends over 15 amino acids. Germline V gene data show CDR1 as LGHNA and CDR2 as YSLEER. The CDR3 is CASSQAGGQGEKQYF. CDR3 DNA: TGCGCCAGCAGCCAAGCGGGGGGACAGGGTGAGAAGCAGTACTTC.

The gene calls are TRBV19 and TRBJ1-2; D is ambiguous. V was clipped by 9 bases and J by 2 bases, with 25 bases between them. The CDR3 has 17 amino acids. Germline V lookup: CDR1 LNHDA, CDR2 SQIVND (reference sequence). The CDR3 bases are TGTGCCAGCGTAGTGGGTCCCGGTCATGAGTGGAACTATGGCTACACCTTC. Translation gives CASVVGPGHEWNYGYTF.

The chain employs TRBV4-3 and TRBJ2-5; D remains unclear. This CDR3 contains 15 residues. Trimming cost V 0 bases and J 2 bases, with 10 bases left between them. Germline assignment: CDR1 LGHNA and CDR2 YSLEER. Written as DNA, the CDR3 is TGCGCCAGCAGCCAAGAAGGAAGTGGTCAAGAGACCCAGTACTTC. Protein: CASSQEGSGQETQYF.

The chain is built from TRBV27 and TRBJ2-1, with D possibly matching TRBD2 (6 bases). Trimming removed 4 bases at V and 9 bases at J, with 7 bases between. Germline assignment: CDR1 MNHEY and CDR2 SMNVEV (reference sequence). This CDR3 has 11 residues. This CDR3 reads CASSWGGEQFF. CDR3 bases: TGTGCCAGCAGTTGGGGAGGTGAGCAGTTCTTC.

This chain joins TRBV5-6 and TRBJ2-5; TRBD1 aligns across 8 bases. The J call may be wrong; the DNA end is better matched by TRBJ2-7. Germline CDR1 and CDR2: SGHDT and YYEEEE. This CDR3 is built from 14 residues. CDR3 sequence (DNA): TGTGCCAGCAGCTTGGTTCAGGGGGCCAACGAGCAGTACTTC. Translating it yields CASSLVQGANEQYF.

This chain joins TRBV5-6 and TRBJ2-5, with a possible D match to TRBD1 (6 bases). CDR3 size: 14 residues. V was clipped by 4 bases and J by 2 bases, with 12 bases between them. The germline CDR1 and CDR2 sequences are SGHDT and YYEEEE. In DNA form, the CDR3 reads TGTGCCAGCAGCCACGGGACACCTCAAGAGACCCAGTACTTC. It codes for CASSHGTPQETQYF.

The V gene is TRBV6-5, the J gene TRBJ1-1, with D tentatively TRBD1 (5 bases). The CDR3 extends over 11 amino acids. Trimming shortened V by 7 bases and J by 10 bases, and 13 bases separated the two germline ends. CDR1 and CDR2 from the germline V gene are MNHEY and SVGAGI. The CDR3 reads CASKGAHRAFF. The CDR3 nucleotides read TGTGCCAGCAAAGGGGCACATAGAGCTTTCTTT.

The V gene is TRBV7-2, the J gene TRBJ2-1; 9 bases agree with TRBD1. Germline V gene lookup returns CDR1 SGHTA and CDR2 FQGNSA. CDR3 length equals 15 residues. The trim removed 4 bases at V and 3 bases at J, leaving 4 bases unmatched. The CDR3 nucleotides are TGTGCCAGCAGCTCGACAGGGGGGGTCTACAATGAGCAGTTCTTC. Translated, it gives CASSSTGGVYNEQFF.

The CDR3 reads CASSLRAGGHAEQYF. CDR3 DNA sequence: TGCGCCAGCAGCCTTCGAGCGGGGGGGCATGCCGAGCAGTACTTC. This rearrangement joins TRBV5-1 to TRBJ2-7; 10 bases agree with TRBD2. Germline lookup yields CDR1 SGHRS and CDR2 YFSETQ. This CDR3 has 15 residues. After removal of 4 bases from V and 6 bases from J, the junction contained 10 bases not matched to a gene.

The rearrangement links TRBV13 to TRBJ2-7, with a tentative D call TRBD2 (6 bases). In germline, CDR1 is PRHDT, CDR2 FYEKMQ (reference sequence). V lost 4 bases, J lost 4 bases, and 11 bases lay in between. This CDR3 has 13 amino acids. DNA of the CDR3: TGTGCCAGCAGCTACCTCGGAGGGTACGAGCAGTACTTC. Residues: CASSYLGGYEQYF.

The V and J genes are TRBV29-1 and TRBJ1-4; D is possibly TRBD1 (5 bases). Germline V gene data show CDR1 as SQVTM and CDR2 as ANQGSEA. The CDR3 contains 16 residues. V lost 5 bases and J lost 3, with 19 bases in between. The CDR3 coding sequence is TGCAGCGTTAACCTGGAGGGGAGTATAGCTAATGAAAAACTGTTTTTT. The encoded protein is CSVNLEGSIANEKLFF.

This clone was picked up one time. The chain has TRBV28 and TRBJ2-3, with 10 bases lining up with TRBD2. The trim removed 4 bases at V and 2 bases at J, leaving 3 bases unmatched. Per germline, CDR1 MDHEN and CDR2 SYDVKM. The CDR3 is made up of 15 amino acids. This chain's CDR3 is CASSSLAGATDTQYF. The DNA for the CDR3 is TGTGCCAGCAGTTCCCTAGCGGGGGCCACAGATACGCAGTATTTT. Full variable domain (missing parts from reference TRBV28 and TRBJ2-3): DVKVTQSSRYLVKRTGEKVFLECVQDMDHENMFWYRQDPGLGLRLIYFSYDVKMKEKGDIPEGYSVSREKKERFSLILESASTNQTSMYLCASSSLAGATDTQYFGPGTRLTVL.

The chain has TRBV7-6 and TRBJ1-1; 7 bases agree with TRBD1. CDR3 length: 16 residues. Unmatched junction bases numbered 9, after V lost 5 bases and J lost 0 bases. Germline values: CDR1 SGHVS, CDR2 FNYEAQ. In DNA form, the CDR3 reads TGTGCCAGCAGCGCGGTCCCAGGGGGAATGAACACTGAAGCTTTCTTT. It translates to CASSAVPGGMNTEAFF.

The V call is TRBV15, the J call TRBJ2-3; D call uncertain. CDR3 length equals 16 residues. Germline V gives CDR1 LNHNV, CDR2 YYDKDF (reference sequence). The V end lost 5 bases, the J end lost 0 bases, and 15 bases lay between the germline ends. The CDR3 DNA sequence: TGTGCCACCAGCGGACCCTATAAGTCTAGCACAGATACGCAGTATTTT. Its protein product is CATSGPYKSSTDTQYF.

The V call is TRBV6-5, the J call TRBJ2-7, with D uncertain. Germline V gene lookup returns CDR1 MNHEY and CDR2 SVGAGI. The CDR3 length is 13 residues. V was clipped by 5 bases and J by 4 bases, with 12 bases between them. DNA for the CDR3: TGTGCCAGCAGTCCCGATAGGGTGTACGAGCAGTACTTC. Its translation is CASSPDRVYEQYF.

The chain links TRBV19 to TRBJ2-7; TRBD2 aligns across 8 bases. CDR3 size: 14 residues. V shed 5 bases, J shed 3 bases, and the junction held 6 bases outside the gene matches. The V gene's germline CDR1 is LNHDA and CDR2 SQIVND (reference sequence). The CDR3 nucleotides read TGTGCCAGTAGTTCCGCCGGGACTAGCTACGAGCAGTACTTC. This gives the protein CASSSAGTSYEQYF.

This clone has just a few counts. This chain uses TRBV5-1 with TRBJ2-7; D remains ambiguous. V dropped 2 bases and J dropped 2 bases, with 8 bases sitting between them. Germline V gives CDR1 SGHRS, CDR2 YFSETQ. The length of the CDR3 is 13 residues. CDR3 in DNA: TGCGCCAGCAGCTTCGGCACCACCTACGAGCAGTACTTC. Its protein is CASSFGTTYEQYF.

The V call is TRBV11-2, the J call TRBJ2-3; 9 bases fit TRBD1. The CDR3 has 17 amino acids. Germline loops: CDR1 SGHAT, CDR2 FQNNGV. Trimming at V came to 7 bases and at J to 3 bases, leaving 14 bases not matched to a gene. DNA for the CDR3: TGTGCCAGCACCGAGACAGGGGGTCAGGTCGGGACAGATACGCAGTATTTT. Its protein is CASTETGGQVGTDTQYF.

This clone was found once. In DNA, the CDR3 is TGCAGCGCCCTGAGCGGTACCCAAGAGACCCAGTACTTC. This gives the protein CSALSGTQETQYF. The J gene is TRBJ2-5, the V gene TRBV29-1, with D possibly matching TRBD2 (5 bases). This CDR3 comprises 13 residues. The germline V and J ends were trimmed by 7 bases and 1 base, with 13 bases remaining between them. Germline V CDR1 and CDR2: SQVTM, ANQGSEA.

This clone was recorded a few times. The V and J genes are TRBV29-1 and TRBJ2-1; 7 bases map to TRBD1. CDR3 length equals 13 residues. Germline loops: CDR1 SQVTM, CDR2 ANQGSEA. The J segment lost 5 bases and the V segment lost 7 bases, leaving 8 bases of the junction unmatched. CDR3 sequence: CSGDPQGDNEQFF. DNA of the CDR3: TGCAGCGGAGACCCCCAGGGGGACAATGAGCAGTTCTTC.

The chain couples TRBV6-7 to TRBJ2-3; 8 nucleotides align to TRBD2. TRBV6-7 is an ORF, and what it does is uncertain. J was trimmed by 6 bases and V by 0 bases; bases with no gene match: 14. The CDR3 runs 18 residues. CDR3 in DNA: TGTGCCAGCAGTTACTCGAGTAGTAGCGGGGACCCTCGGGATACGCAGTATTTT. Translated: CASSYSSSSGDPRDTQYF.

The CDR3 region is CASSEEGKWNSPLHF. CDR3 DNA sequence: TGTGCCAGCAGTGAAGAGGGAAAGTGGAATTCACCCCTCCACTTT. The chain is built from TRBV2 and TRBJ1-6; D remains ambiguous. Germline CDR1 SNHLY, CDR2 FYNNEI. The CDR3 contains 15 residues. Trimming left V 1 base short and J 7 bases short, with 11 bases between.

CDR3 residues: CASSEFRGSGTGELFF. CDR3 nucleotide sequence: TGTGCCAGCAGTGAATTCCGGGGATCGGGCACCGGGGAGCTGTTTTTT. The chain is built from TRBV25-1 and TRBJ2-2, with TRBD2 as a possible D gene (5 bases). Trimming removed 1 base at V and 4 bases at J, with 13 bases between. CDR1 is MGHDK and CDR2 is SYGVNS in the germline V gene. CDR3 length: 16 amino acids.

The V gene is TRBV15, the J gene TRBJ2-1; D gene ambiguous. The CDR3 loop spans 15 amino acids. Trimming removed 0 bases from V and 5 bases from J, with 11 bases in between. Germline lookup yields CDR1 LNHNV and CDR2 YYDKDF (reference sequence). The CDR3 region is CATSRDFAGHNEQFF. The CDR3 bases are TGTGCCACCAGCAGAGATTTTGCAGGACACAATGAGCAGTTCTTC.

This chain joins TRBV29-1 and TRBJ1-2, with 10 bases that match TRBD1. The CDR3 is 15 amino acids. CDR1 and CDR2 (germline): SQVTM, ANQGSEA. Trimming at V came to 5 bases and at J to 8 bases, leaving 14 bases not matched to a gene. The chain's CDR3 is CSVLRNDRGLMGYTF. The CDR3 bases are TGCAGCGTTCTGAGAAATGACAGGGGGCTAATGGGCTACACCTTC.

This clone was observed a single time. The chain employs TRBV9 and TRBJ2-7, with TRBD2 as a possible D gene (6 bases). V lost 3 bases to trimming and J lost 7 bases, with 14 bases between them. Per germline, CDR1 SGDLS and CDR2 YYNGEE. The CDR3 covers 13 residues. The CDR3 loop reads CASSGGVREEQYF. The DNA for the CDR3 is TGTGCCAGCAGCGGCGGAGTGCGGGAAGAGCAGTACTTC.

The CDR3 DNA is TGTGCCAGCAGCTTAAACGGGTACGAGCAGTACTTC. Translated, it gives CASSLNGYEQYF. The V and J genes are TRBV5-6 and TRBJ2-7; no clear D gene. Looked up from germline, CDR1 is SGHDT and CDR2 is YYEEEE. The V gene lost 2 bases and the J gene lost 4 bases, with 7 bases spanning the gap. The CDR3 extends over 12 amino acids.